The sequence of this T cell receptor (beta chain) was determined in a study of blood T cell repertoires in COVID-19. Study-level information: Material from acute and convalescent COVID-19 was sourced from the United States, Italy and Spain. Sources were T cells, B-cell-depleted T cells, or PBMCs; the material itself was cDNA or gDNA.

In the original processing: Amplification of reference gene primers provided the estimated nucleated cell counts. Data came from immunoSEQ multiplex PCR; TCRdb stores just in-frame clones and leaves some out. V and J calls and clone size follow that table, whereas D and trimming were derived from the DNA. The repertoire holds around 170,000 clones, with roughly 90% as singletons. The specimen sequenced was peripheral blood. The sequence came from a woman between 65 and 79 years old with acute or convalescent COVID-19.

The CDR3 loop is CASSMRTGGVSEAFF. The CDR3 DNA follows: TGTGCCAGCAGCATGAGGACAGGGGGAGTCTCTGAAGCTTTCTTT. The V and J genes are TRBV7-2 and TRBJ1-1, with TRBD1 matching over 10 bases. V lost 5 bases and J lost 6; bases outside the gene matches: 9. CDR3 length: 15 residues. Per the germline V gene, CDR1 is SGHTA and CDR2 is FQGNSA.